What follows describes a single T cell receptor beta chain. Its antigen is unknown. No quality values exist for individual bases; no much larger clone is one base distant. The sample belongs to a study of graft-versus-host responses after intestinal transplantation (dated by TCRdb to the early 2020s). Looking at the study overall: The transplants that recipients got were multivisceral, liver-intestinal, or isolated intestinal. Every recipient was given anti-thymocyte globulin induction, then maintenance tacrolimus and steroids for roughly three years. Graft-versus-host and host-versus-graft alloreactive T cell clones were tracked in the graft, circulation and bone marrow after intestinal transplantation using bulk TCR-beta CDR3 sequencing. To identify alloreactive clones, pre-transplant mixed lymphocyte reaction products were sequenced and compared with unstimulated pre-transplant donor and recipient T cells. The cohort enrolled 20 to 25 intestinal transplant recipients, one of whom was a retransplant, and a few patients without pretransplant specimens were excluded. A peak of at least 4% donor T cells among recipient peripheral blood mononuclear cells was the definition used for donor T cell macrochimerism. Rather than going through the commercial service, samples from a few later patients were sequenced in-house on an Illumina MiSeq and processed with MiXCR.

The CDR3 measures 12 amino acids from cysteine to phenylalanine. This entry keeps only the CDR3 DNA: 36 bases, framed from base 1. Trimming at the junction amounts to 6 bases on V and 11 bases on J, and the germline ends lie 18 bases apart. The germline V gene yields SQVTM for CDR1 and ANQGSEA for CDR2. The protocol used for the library was the immunoSEQ multiplex PCR assay. For most patients, genomic DNA was subjected to high-throughput TCR-beta CDR3 sequencing by Adaptive Biotechnologies. On the authors' methods: TCR sequencing data for roughly 20 patients were retrieved from Adaptive's ImmunoSEQ software; a few other patients were processed with MiXCR and VDJtools. CDR3 nucleotide sequences shared between donor and recipient were removed because their origin could not be assigned. At least 2-fold expansion over unstimulated cells and a minimum CFSE-low frequency of 0.002% (template counts) or 0.001% (read counts) were required for clones to be classified as alloreactive. Clones detected in sequenced pre-transplant spleen, lymph node, or MLR CFSE-low populations of the donor or recipient were defined as mappable. The cumulative frequency of alloreactive clones was calculated as a percentage of all sequences, weighted by copy number. This is the immuneACCESS table as TCRdb keeps it, with only in-frame sequences that have V and J called. A part of the clones is gone; compared with another copy, unresolved V genes explain less than half, and the rest is unexplained. For V, J and clone size, that table is used; D and trimming come from the DNA. The sample table holds more than 9,500 clones, of which 60% to 85% were seen once. Clones ranked in the top ten supply roughly a third of the sample.

General findings and caveats noted by the study authors: Early after transplant, peak levels of circulating GvH clones were associated with declines in HvG clones. GvH clones were found in recipient bone marrow, and some of the GvH clones appeared earlier in ileal mucosa or blood, which is consistent with an intestinal mucosal origin. In patients with donor T cell macrochimerism, the allografts had high GvH to HvG T cell clonal ratios. Conclusions were limited by the relatively low number and heterogeneity of intestinal transplant patients.

In the first month after transplant, blood samples were collected up to 4 times, and after that at least monthly when available. Specimen: PBMCs, collected nearly 500 days after intestinal transplant. The TCR sequence derives from a human patient who received an intestinal transplant, so some T cells may come from the graft donor. The rearrangement joined TRBV29-1 to TRBJ2-3; TRBD2 might be the D gene, on 6 matching bases. The DNA sequence follows: TGCAGCGTCGATATGACTAGTCTGAAGCAGTATTTT. Its translation reads: CSVDMTSLKQYF.